One and the same sample provided the 26 T cell receptor beta chains below, sequenced in a study of shared clonotypes between healthy human individuals. Only in-frame clones appear in the TCRdb table, and some are missing; sequencing was by immunoSEQ multiplex PCR. The table shows 2 million to 2.5 million clones, with just over 90% occurring only once. The sequencing sample was made of naive CD4+ T cells from PBMCs. Indicated subset: CD45RA+ positively selected. These receptors were taken from a young man in good health. Some clones in this sample may be carry-over from other donors' samples.

The rearrangement uses TRBV5-1 and TRBJ2-5, with D perhaps TRBD2 (6 bases). Trimming cost V 4 bases and J 2 bases, with 12 bases left between them. Germline-derived CDR1 and CDR2 are SGHRS and YFSETQ. This CDR3 region has 14 residues. CDR3 amino acids: CASSDGTYQETQYF. CDR3 DNA: TGCGCCAGCAGCGACGGGACTTATCAAGAGACCCAGTACTTC.

The genes are TRBV2 and TRBJ2-7; 10 nucleotides agree with TRBD1. Germline assignment: CDR1 SNHLY and CDR2 FYNNEI. Losses at the gene ends were 2 bases for V and 0 bases for J; bases not matched to a gene: 4. The CDR3 spans 16 residues. Here the CDR3 reads CASSETRTGGSYEQYF. Written as DNA, the CDR3 is TGTGCCAGCAGTGAAACCCGGACAGGGGGCTCCTACGAGCAGTACTTC.

Note on this clone: With a much larger clone just one base away, this may be a read error. This sample includes further DNA sequences coding for the same CDR3. The chain uses TRBV6-6 and TRBJ1-2, with D perhaps matching TRBD1 (5 bases). V shed 6 bases and J shed 1 base, with 9 bases lying between them. Germline assignment: CDR1 MNHNY and CDR2 SVGAGI (reference sequence). The CDR3 extends over 13 amino acids. The CDR3 bases are TGTGCCAGCAGCTATGACAGTAACTATGGCTACACCTTC. Translating gives CASSYDSNYGYTF.

This sequence joins TRBV5-6 and TRBJ1-2; D might be TRBD1 (5 bases). Per the germline V gene, CDR1 is SGHDT and CDR2 is YYEEEE. This CDR3 comprises 15 residues. The V and J ends lost 4 bases and 0 bases respectively, with 13 bases between them. The DNA of the CDR3 is TGTGCCAGCAGCCCCGGGACGTTAGCTAACTATGGCTACACCTTC. This codes for CASSPGTLANYGYTF.

The chain employs TRBV30 and TRBJ2-7; D tentatively fits TRBD1 or TRBD2 (5 bases each). The CDR3 runs to 15 residues. Germline values: CDR1 GTSNPN, CDR2 SVGIG (reference sequence). The V end lost 0 bases, the J end lost 2 bases, and 14 bases lay between the germline ends. In nucleotides, the CDR3 is TGTGCCTGGAGTGTCCTGAGGGACCGACCCTACGAGCAGTACTTC. Its protein product is CAWSVLRDRPYEQYF.

The CDR3 DNA sequence: TGCGCCAGCAGCGTCGGACTAGCTACCGACGAGCAGTACTTC. This sequence encodes CASSVGLATDEQYF. The V gene is TRBV5-1, the J gene TRBJ2-7; TRBD2 agrees at 8 bases. There are 14 residues in the CDR3. V gave up 4 bases and J gave up 5 bases; unmatched junction bases: 8. Germline CDR1 is SGHRS and CDR2 is YFSETQ.

V usage is TRBV15 and J usage is TRBJ2-7, with D possibly TRBD1 on 5 matching bases. This CDR3 region has 16 residues. Trimming pared 3 bases from V and 6 bases from J, leaving 21 bases between. Per the germline V gene, CDR1 is LNHNV and CDR2 is YYDKDF (reference sequence). CDR3 protein: CATSSIIRRAEREQYF. Written as DNA, the CDR3 is TGTGCCACCAGCAGTATAATACGCAGGGCAGAACGCGAGCAGTACTTC.

Only one count was recorded for this clone. This specimen includes other DNA sequences encoding the same CDR3. V is TRBV28 and J is TRBJ2-3, with D hard to call. CDR3 length: 13 amino acids. V dropped 3 bases and J dropped 4 bases, with 8 bases sitting between them. Germline V gives CDR1 MDHEN, CDR2 SYDVKM. The CDR3 sequence: CASSFRGSDTQYF. DNA for the CDR3: TGTGCCAGCAGTTTTCGTGGGTCAGATACGCAGTATTTT.

The rearrangement links TRBV7-2 to TRBJ2-7; D is perhaps TRBD2 (5 bases). The CDR3 loop spans 15 amino acids. V was trimmed by 3 bases and J by 2 bases, leaving 14 bases between them. Germline V gene data show CDR1 as SGHTA and CDR2 as FQGNSA. CDR3 nucleotides: TGTGCCAGCAGCTTTCTCGGGGTAACTGCCTACGAGCAGTACTTC. Residues: CASSFLGVTAYEQYF.

This chain links TRBV27 with TRBJ2-7; the match to TRBD2 covers 9 bases. The germline V gene encodes CDR1 MNHEY and CDR2 SMNVEV (reference sequence). The CDR3 loop spans 15 amino acids. Trimming removed 5 bases from V and 3 bases from J; junction bases left unmatched: 8. CDR3 sequence (DNA): TGTGCCAGCAGTCGTACTATGACTAGCGGCTACGAGCAGTACTTC. Protein product: CASSRTMTSGYEQYF.

This clone has just a few counts. The chain combines TRBV4-2 with TRBJ1-5; D is unclear. V dropped 4 bases and J dropped 4 bases, with 8 bases sitting between them. The CDR3 is 13 residues long. The germline V gene has CDR1 LGHNA and CDR2 YNFKEQ. CDR3 sequence reads: CASSPNLNQPQHF. DNA for the CDR3: TGTGCCAGCAGCCCTAACCTAAATCAGCCCCAGCATTTT.

As concerns this clone: In the same sample, other DNA sequences code for this CDR3. The V and J genes are TRBV6-6 and TRBJ1-5; 8 bases map to TRBD1. The V gene's germline CDR1 is MNHNY and CDR2 SVGAGI (reference sequence). CDR3 size: 14 residues. J was trimmed by 2 bases and V by 5 bases; bases with no gene match: 2. CDR3 nucleotide sequence: TGTGCCAGCAGTGACAGGGGTGGCAATCAGCCCCAGCATTTT. Protein: CASSDRGGNQPQHF.

The V call is TRBV5-1, the J call TRBJ1-4; D perhaps matches TRBD1 (5 bases). Between the trimmed V and J ends, which lost 2 bases and 0 bases, there was a span of 17 bases. CDR1 and CDR2 (germline): SGHRS, YFSETQ. This CDR3 has 18 amino acids. The CDR3 DNA sequence: TGCGCCAGCAGCTTCTCGTTGGTTGGGGCTGCAACTAATGAAAAACTGTTTTTT. It specifies CASSFSLVGAATNEKLFF.

This clone showed up just once. The rearrangement links TRBV27 to TRBJ2-1; D possibly corresponds to TRBD1 (5 bases). The CDR3 runs to 11 residues. Germline CDR1 is MNHEY and CDR2 is SMNVEV (reference sequence). Trimming left V 3 bases short and J 9 bases short, with 6 bases between. The CDR3 loop is CASSLQGEQFF. As DNA, the CDR3 is TGTGCCAGCAGTTTGCAGGGTGAGCAGTTCTTC.

This sequence joins TRBV11-2 and TRBJ2-1; unclear D gene. V dropped 4 bases and J dropped 8 bases, with 12 bases sitting between them. Per germline, CDR1 SGHAT and CDR2 FQNNGV. This CDR3 region has 13 residues. The CDR3 DNA reads TGTGCCAGCAGCTCACGAGGTGTCGATGAGCAGTTCTTC. This encodes CASSSRGVDEQFF.

This chain uses TRBV18 with TRBJ1-2, with D unclear. Per germline, CDR1 KGHSH and CDR2 LQKENI. This CDR3 has 16 amino acids. Deletions cut 2 bases from V and 2 bases from J, with 15 bases between. In DNA, the CDR3 is TGTGCCAGCTCACCAGGAATTGGTTTAGCGAACTATGGCTACACCTTC. It is translated as CASSPGIGLANYGYTF.

This CDR3 is CASSQGQGLEQYF. CDR3 bases: TGCGCCAGCAGCCAAGGACAGGGCCTCGAGCAGTACTTC. The chain carries TRBV4-1 and TRBJ2-7; 7 nucleotides match TRBD1. Germline V gives CDR1 MGHRA, CDR2 YSYEKL. This CDR3 contains 13 residues. V shed 1 base, J shed 6 bases, and the junction held 3 bases outside the gene matches.

V is TRBV6-1 and J is TRBJ2-5, with D unclear. The CDR3 covers 11 residues. Trimming took off 5 bases at V and 4 bases at J, with 5 bases between the two ends. The germline V gene encodes CDR1 MNHNS and CDR2 SASEGT. The CDR3 protein is CASSYVETQYF. CDR3 bases: TGTGCCAGCAGTTACGTAGAGACCCAGTACTTC.

The rearrangement uses TRBV7-6 and TRBJ2-7; D is unclear. Deletions cut 2 bases from V and 5 bases from J, with 16 bases between. The CDR3 has 15 amino acids. Germline-derived CDR1 and CDR2 are SGHVS and FNYEAQ. The CDR3 DNA reads TGTGCCAGCAGCTTACCCTCCGCAGGAGTCAACGAGCAGTACTTC. Protein: CASSLPSAGVNEQYF.

V and J are TRBV2 and TRBJ2-7; D is unclear. CDR1 is SNHLY and CDR2 is FYNNEI in the germline V gene. The length of the CDR3 is 12 residues. V lost 7 bases to trimming and J lost 6 bases, with 13 bases between them. The CDR3 loop is CASNLRTGEQYF. CDR3 DNA sequence: TGTGCCAGCAACCTTAGGACGGGCGAGCAGTACTTC.

The J gene is TRBJ1-1, the V gene TRBV7-2; the D is unclear. Germline lookup yields CDR1 SGHTA and CDR2 FQGNSA. The CDR3 is made up of 14 amino acids. V lost 4 bases, J lost 7 bases, and 16 bases lay in between. The CDR3 region has the DNA TGTGCCAGCAGCTCGGAGAGAGGGTGGAATGAAGCTTTCTTT. This sequence encodes CASSSERGWNEAFF. The variable domain in full, with the rest retrieved from reference TRBV7-2 and TRBJ1-1, is GAGVSQSPSNKVTEKGKDVELRCDPISGHTALYWYRQSLGQGLEFLIYFQGNSAPDKSGLPSDRFSAERTGGSVSTLTIQRTQQEDSAVYLCASSSERGWNEAFFGQGTRLTVV.

The V call is TRBV28, the J call TRBJ2-7, with D perhaps assigned TRBD1 or TRBD2 (5 bases each). Germline V gives CDR1 MDHEN, CDR2 SYDVKM. Trimming took off 4 bases at V and 5 bases at J, with 18 bases between the two ends. The CDR3 spans 15 residues. DNA for the CDR3: TGTGCCAGCAGTTGGGGACCGGCGTACCGGAACGAGCAGTACTTC. It encodes CASSWGPAYRNEQYF.

The chain joins TRBV18 to TRBJ1-4; tentatively, D is TRBD1 (5 bases). CDR3 length equals 14 residues. The germline V gene has CDR1 KGHSH and CDR2 LQKENI. Trimming removed 3 bases from V and 3 bases from J, with 8 bases in between. The CDR3 region is CASSPPGPNEKLFF. CDR3 in DNA: TGTGCCAGCTCACCCCCGGGGCCTAATGAAAAACTGTTTTTT. The entire variable domain, with the rest obtained from reference TRBV18 and TRBJ1-4, is as follows: NAGVMQNPRHLVRRRGQEARLRCSPMKGHSHVYWYRQLPEEGLKFMVYLQKENIIDESGMPKERFSAEFPKEGPSILRIQQVVRGDSAAYFCASSPPGPNEKLFFGSGTQLSVL.

The V and J genes are TRBV18 and TRBJ2-1; tentatively, D is TRBD2 (8 bases). V dropped 4 bases and J dropped 3 bases, with 13 bases sitting between them. The CDR3 runs 15 residues. Germline assignment: CDR1 KGHSH and CDR2 LQKENI. The CDR3 DNA sequence: TGTGCCAGCTCACGACAGGGACTAGTCTACAATGAGCAGTTCTTC. Its translation is CASSRQGLVYNEQFF.

The chain has TRBV28 and TRBJ2-1, with 7 bases that match TRBD2. From germline, CDR1 is MDHEN and CDR2 SYDVKM. The CDR3 sequence is 14 residues long. V lost 7 bases to trimming and J lost 15 bases; unmatched junction nucleotides: 18. The CDR3 DNA follows: TGTGCCAGCACCTCGAGACTAGCTTTAAGGGAGGCGTTCTTC. It encodes CASTSRLALREAFF.

The gene calls are TRBV7-8 and TRBJ2-3; D ambiguous. The CDR3 sequence is 13 residues long. Germline CDR1 SGHVS, CDR2 FQNEAQ. V was cut by 5 bases and J by 4 bases, with 10 bases left in between. The CDR3 region is CASSLSIADTQYF. CDR3 DNA sequence: TGTGCCAGCAGCCTCTCTATAGCAGATACGCAGTATTTT.